Each of the 25 T cell receptor beta chains below was sequenced from the same sample in a study of early T cells in non-severe SARS-CoV-2 infection (dated by TCRdb to the early 2020s). Library prep was done by 5' RACE. This sample was sequenced with a NextSeq 500. TCRdb applied fastp at Q25 and MiXCR to the public reads, then kept only in-frame beta chains. Merged by CDR3 protein, the rows form single entries marked with the most common genes and DNA. This sample has approximately 71,000 distinct CDR3 sequences in its table, and approximately 10% of those were observed once. The ten most abundant clones make up around 5.8% of the sample. The specimen sequenced was whole blood. These receptors originate from an adult who was a healthcare worker with PCR-confirmed SARS-CoV-2 infection or an uninfected control (not recorded which).

In this sample, this clonotype turned up many times. The CDR3 protein is CASSRGTNTGELFF. CDR3 in DNA: TGTGCCAGCAGCCGGGGCACGAACACCGGGGAGCTGTTTTTT. The gene calls are TRBV7-3 and TRBJ2-2, with D perhaps TRBD1 or TRBD2 (5 bases each). The germline V gene encodes CDR1 SGHTA and CDR2 FQGTGA. This CDR3 contains 14 residues. The V gene lost 5 bases and the J gene lost 0 bases, with 7 bases spanning the gap.

The chain has TRBV12-3 or TRBV12-4 and TRBJ1-1; D possibly corresponds to TRBD1 (6 bases). With 6 bases removed from V and 8 bases from J, the gap between germline ends came to 19 bases. The CDR3 sequence is 14 residues long. For the CDR3, the DNA is TGTGCCAGCAGCCGTGCCCGGGACACGAGAGAAGCTTTCTTT. Translation: CASSRARDTREAFF.

This clonotype was picked up a small number of times. This chain connects TRBV28 to TRBJ2-1; 7 nucleotides line up with TRBD2. J lost 10 bases, V lost 6 bases, and 6 bases had no gene match. This CDR3 has 12 residues. Per the germline V gene, CDR1 is MDHEN and CDR2 is SYDVKM. CDR3 region: CASRLATAEQFF. CDR3 coding DNA: TGTGCCAGCAGACTAGCGACGGCCGAGCAGTTCTTC.

At least ten counts were recorded for this clonotype. This sequence joins TRBV28 and TRBJ2-7; D may correspond to TRBD1 or TRBD2 (6 bases each). The germline CDR1 and CDR2 sequences are MDHEN and SYDVKM. Trimming took off 2 bases at V and 0 bases at J, with 11 bases between the two ends. The CDR3 is 15 residues long. CDR3 amino acids: CASSLLGGFSYEQYF. CDR3 nucleotide sequence: TGTGCCAGCAGTTTACTAGGGGGGTTCTCCTACGAGCAGTACTTC. The full variable domain, in which reference TRBV28 and TRBJ2-7 provide the parts outside the CDR3, is DVKVTQSSRYLVKRTGEKVFLECVQDMDHENMFWYRQDPGLGLRLIYFSYDVKMKEKGDIPEGYSVSREKKERFSLILESASTNQTSMYLCASSLLGGFSYEQYFGPGTRLTVT.

Many counts were recorded for this clonotype. This CDR3 is CASSLRRGQDGYTF. CDR3 DNA: TGTGCCAGCAGTTTGCGGAGGGGGCAAGATGGCTACACCTTC. The rearrangement links TRBV27 to TRBJ1-2, with 7 bases identical to TRBD1. Trimming removed 3 bases from V and 6 bases from J; junction bases left unmatched: 7. This CDR3 has 14 residues. Germline V lookup: CDR1 MNHEY, CDR2 SMNVEV (reference sequence).

This clonotype has a handful of counts. The chain has TRBV20-1 and TRBJ2-1; 7 bases map to TRBD2. The CDR3 loop spans 15 amino acids. Trimming cost V 6 bases and J 6 bases; bases outside gene matches: 14. Germline lookup yields CDR1 DFQATT and CDR2 SNEGSKA (reference sequence). The CDR3 DNA sequence: TGCAGTGCGGAGATGGGCGCTATAGCGGGCAATGAGCAGTTCTTC. Its protein product is CSAEMGAIAGNEQFF.

This clonotype was recorded at least ten times. The V call is TRBV20-1, the J call TRBJ1-6, with a tentative D call TRBD1 (6 bases). CDR1 and CDR2 (germline): DFQATT, SNEGSKA (reference sequence). Trimming removed 6 bases from V and 0 bases from J, with 15 bases in between. This CDR3 has 16 amino acids. In nucleotides, the CDR3 is TGCAGTGCCGCGGGACACCTGAGCTCCTATAATTCACCCCTCCACTTT. Its protein product is CSAAGHLSSYNSPLHF.

V and J are TRBV12-3 or TRBV12-4 and TRBJ2-1; 10 nucleotides match TRBD2. The CDR3 runs 16 residues. J was trimmed by 7 bases and V by 4 bases; bases with no gene match: 10. The CDR3 protein is CASSSEAGGPRNEQFF. The CDR3 nucleotides are TGTGCCAGCAGTTCGGAAGCGGGAGGGCCTAGGAATGAGCAGTTCTTC.

This clonotype came up a few times. The genes are TRBV11-3 and TRBJ2-1; 7 positions agree with TRBD1. CDR1 and CDR2 (germline): SGHNT, YENEEA. The CDR3 is 16 residues long. Trimming removed 1 base from V and 4 bases from J; junction bases left unmatched: 7. CDR3 residues: CASSLGEGARYNEQFF. Written as DNA, the CDR3 is TGTGCCAGCAGCTTAGGAGAGGGGGCGCGATACAATGAGCAGTTCTTC.

The chain combines TRBV20-1 with TRBJ2-1; 7 nucleotides line up with TRBD2. The trim removed 4 bases at V and 13 bases at J, leaving 4 bases unmatched. CDR1 is DFQATT, CDR2 SNEGSKA, per germline (reference sequence). CDR3 length equals 10 residues. CDR3 in DNA: TGCAGTGCTACTAGCGGTCCCCAGTTCTTC. Protein sequence: CSATSGPQFF.

This clonotype was picked up a small number of times. The rearrangement links TRBV30 to TRBJ2-5; D possibly uses TRBD1 or TRBD2 (5 bases each). Germline V gene data show CDR1 as GTSNPN and CDR2 as SVGIG (reference sequence). Trimming took off 5 bases at V and 5 bases at J, with 6 bases between the two ends. This CDR3 contains 10 residues. DNA for the CDR3: TGTGCCTGGGGGGGTGAGACCCAGTACTTC. Its translation: CAWGGETQYF.

This chain joins TRBV7-9 and TRBJ2-1, with no clear D. In germline, CDR1 is SEHNR, CDR2 FQNEAQ (reference sequence). The ends were cut back, 4 bases at V and 7 bases at J, with 14 bases in the middle. The CDR3 extends over 14 amino acids. CDR3 protein: CASSSTQGWNEQFF. The CDR3 DNA sequence: TGTGCCAGCAGCTCGACCCAAGGGTGGAATGAGCAGTTCTTC.

The rearrangement joins TRBV20-1 to TRBJ2-1; D is possibly TRBD2 (6 bases). Germline assignment: CDR1 DFQATT and CDR2 SNEGSKA (reference sequence). Trimming shortened V by 1 base and J by 7 bases, and 17 bases separated the two germline ends. There are 15 residues in the CDR3. The CDR3 here is CSARGLGTGDNEQFF. The DNA for the CDR3 is TGCAGTGCTAGAGGGCTGGGGACTGGTGATAATGAGCAGTTCTTC.

This clonotype was seen many times. The V call is TRBV24-1, the J call TRBJ1-5, with D unresolved. CDR3 size: 14 residues. The V and J ends lost 5 bases and 3 bases respectively, with 10 bases between them. Looked up from germline, CDR1 is KGHDR and CDR2 is SFDVKD. CDR3 sequence reads: CATSVWAVNQPQHF. CDR3 DNA sequence: TGTGCCACCAGTGTGTGGGCCGTCAATCAGCCCCAGCATTTT.

V is TRBV7-6 and J is TRBJ2-1, with TRBD2 identical over 11 bases. The CDR3 totals 18 residues. Germline V gene sequence: CDR1 SGHVS, CDR2 FNYEAQ. The V segment lost 5 bases and the J segment 7 bases; nucleotides outside the gene matches: 16. CDR3 in amino acids: CASSRVYSGREEGNEQFF. The CDR3 DNA follows: TGTGCCAGCAGCAGAGTATATAGCGGGAGGGAAGAGGGAAATGAGCAGTTCTTC.

In this sample, this clonotype turned up many times. The rearrangement uses TRBV12-3 or TRBV12-4 and TRBJ1-5; the match to TRBD1 covers 8 bases. Losses at the gene ends were 6 bases for V and 7 bases for J; bases not matched to a gene: 8. The CDR3 spans 14 residues. CDR3 DNA: TGTGCCAGCAGCCCTGACAGGGGAAGGCAGCCCCAGCATTTT. Translated, it gives CASSPDRGRQPQHF.

This clonotype was seen repeatedly, ten times or more. This chain links TRBV10-3 with TRBJ2-7, with a tentative D call TRBD1 (6 bases). This CDR3 has 14 amino acids. Germline CDR1 and CDR2: ENHRY and SYGVKD. V shed 0 bases and J shed 0 bases, with 6 bases lying between them. The CDR3 nucleotides read TGTGCCATCAGTGAGTCGGACAGCTCCTACGAGCAGTACTTC. This translates into CAISESDSSYEQYF.

This chain uses TRBV7-2 with TRBJ1-4; tentatively, D is TRBD1 (5 bases). The germline V and J ends were trimmed by 5 bases and 1 base, with 14 bases remaining between them. The CDR3 has 16 residues. Germline V gene data show CDR1 as SGHTA and CDR2 as FQGNSA. For the CDR3, the DNA is TGTGCCAGCAGCCCAGGGACTACAGGAACTAATGAAAAACTGTTTTTT. It codes for CASSPGTTGTNEKLFF.

In this sample, this clonotype turned up many times. The CDR3 DNA reads as TGCGCCAGCAGCTTGGGGCTAGCTTTCACAGATACGCAGTATTTT. Amino acid sequence: CASSLGLAFTDTQYF. The chain is built from TRBV5-1 and TRBJ2-3, with TRBD2 as a possible D gene (5 bases). The germline CDR1 and CDR2 sequences are SGHRS and YFSETQ. Trimming removed 0 bases at V and 2 bases at J, with 10 bases between. The CDR3 is made up of 15 amino acids.

In its sample, this clonotype was seen a few times. DNA for the CDR3: TGCAGTGCTCCCCCGGCGGTGAACTATGGCTACACCTTC. This encodes CSAPPAVNYGYTF. The rearrangement joins TRBV20-1 to TRBJ1-2; D is unresolved. This CDR3 spans 13 amino acids. Germline loops: CDR1 DFQATT, CDR2 SNEGSKA (reference sequence). The V gene lost 5 bases and the J gene lost 2 bases, with 12 bases spanning the gap.

This clonotype is classed as medium-sized. The V gene is TRBV20-1, the J gene TRBJ2-1; 7 nucleotides agree with TRBD2. CDR3 length equals 18 residues. CDR1 is DFQATT, CDR2 SNEGSKA, per germline (reference sequence). The junction had 18 bases not matched to a gene; V was cut back by 7 bases and J by 0 bases. The CDR3 spells CSVSPRTLAGLSYNEQFF. DNA of the CDR3: TGCAGTGTTTCCCCGCGGACCTTAGCGGGTCTCTCCTACAATGAGCAGTTCTTC.

V usage is TRBV7-9 and J usage is TRBJ1-1; no definite D call. The V end lost 1 base, the J end lost 2 bases, and 11 bases lay between the germline ends. Germline loops: CDR1 SEHNR, CDR2 FQNEAQ (reference sequence). The CDR3 runs 15 residues. CDR3 amino acids: CASSLEFTVNTEAFF. The CDR3 region has the DNA TGTGCCAGCAGCTTAGAATTTACAGTCAACACTGAAGCTTTCTTT.

This clonotype was counted ten times or more. The gene calls are TRBV28 and TRBJ1-4; no firm D call. Germline V gives CDR1 MDHEN, CDR2 SYDVKM. V was shortened by 6 bases and J by 0 bases, with 11 bases between the two germline ends. The CDR3 runs to 15 residues. The CDR3 loop reads CASSPIPATNEKLFF. The CDR3 DNA reads TGTGCCAGCAGCCCCATCCCTGCAACTAATGAAAAACTGTTTTTT.

The CDR3 nucleotides read TGTGCCAGCAGCTTAGATCGCGCAAGTGAGCAGTTCTTC. It translates to CASSLDRASEQFF. The rearrangement links TRBV11-2 to TRBJ2-1; the D is unclear. Germline CDR1 SGHAT, CDR2 FQNNGV. The CDR3 contains 13 residues. Deletions cut 0 bases from V and 9 bases from J, with 9 bases between.

This clonotype is judged medium-sized (0.01 to 0.1%). The V and J genes are TRBV6-2 or TRBV6-3 and TRBJ2-7; D might be TRBD2 (5 bases). CDR1 and CDR2 from the germline V gene are MNHEY and SVGEGT. There are 12 residues in the CDR3. Trimming left V 8 bases short and J 6 bases short, with 14 bases between. The CDR3 coding sequence is TGTGCCAGCGGAGGACCGTGGCGCGAGCAGTACTTC. It encodes CASGGPWREQYF.